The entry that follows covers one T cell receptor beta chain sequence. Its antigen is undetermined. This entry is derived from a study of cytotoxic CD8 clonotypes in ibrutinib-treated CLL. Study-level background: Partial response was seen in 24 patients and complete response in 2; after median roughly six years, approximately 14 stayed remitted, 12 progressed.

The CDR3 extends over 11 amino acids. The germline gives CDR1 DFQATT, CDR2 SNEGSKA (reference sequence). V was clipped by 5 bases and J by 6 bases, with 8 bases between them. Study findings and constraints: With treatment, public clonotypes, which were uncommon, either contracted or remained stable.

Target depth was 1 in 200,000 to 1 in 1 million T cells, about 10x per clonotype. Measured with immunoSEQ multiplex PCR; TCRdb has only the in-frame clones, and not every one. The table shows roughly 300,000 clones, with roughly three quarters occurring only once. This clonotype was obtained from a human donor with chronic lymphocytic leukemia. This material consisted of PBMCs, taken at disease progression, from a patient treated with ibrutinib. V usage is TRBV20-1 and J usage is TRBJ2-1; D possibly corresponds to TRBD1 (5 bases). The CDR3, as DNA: TGCAGTGCTCAAGGGGTCAATGAGCAGTTCTTC. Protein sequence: CSAQGVNEQFF.